A selection of T cell receptor beta chains follows, all from one sample in a study of blood T cell repertoires in COVID-19. Assay used: immunoSEQ multiplex PCR; TCRdb lists only in-frame clones, some missing. Here the sample spans under 300,000 clones, around four fifths being singletons. The sequenced material came from peripheral blood. These receptor sequences come from a woman between 35 and 50 years old with active or convalescent COVID-19. The CDR3 runs from the conserved cysteine through the conserved F or W. D genes are given only for firm matches. A clone size is listed for some rows: how often the clone was seen (once, few, many), or a class if it is expanded.

DNA: TGTGCCAGCAGTAGGGGGAGCACCGGGGAGCTGTTTTTT
CDR3: CASSRGSTGELFF
V: TRBV6-2/TRBV6-3
size: .
J: TRBJ2-2
D: .

DNA: TGTGCCAGCAGCCAAGAGTCGGAGATCCATAATTCACCCCTCCACTTT
CDR3: CASSQESEIHNSPLHF
V: TRBV3-1/TRBV3-2
size: few
J: TRBJ1-6
D: .

DNA: TGTGCCAGCAGCTTGAGTCAGTCGGGGTCAAACCAAGAGACCCAGTACTTC
CDR3: CASSLSQSGSNQETQYF
V: TRBV11-2
size: .
J: TRBJ2-5
D: .

DNA: TGTGCCAGCAGTTTTGCACTATCCCAGACTTCACCCCTCCACTTT
CDR3: CASSFALSQTSPLHF
V: TRBV28
size: .
J: TRBJ1-6
D: .

DNA: TGTGCCAGCAGCTCGATGACTGGATACACCGGGGAGCTGTTTTTT
CDR3: CASSSMTGYTGELFF
V: TRBV7-6
size: .
J: TRBJ2-2
D: .

DNA: TGTGCCAGCAGCTTAGACAGAAATCAGCCCCAGCATTTT
CDR3: CASSLDRNQPQHF
V: TRBV7-2
size: .
J: TRBJ1-5
D: .

DNA: TGTGCCAGCGCCGACACCAACACCGGGGAGCTGTTTTTT
CDR3: CASADTNTGELFF
V: TRBV6-5
size: .
J: TRBJ2-2
D: .

DNA: TGTGCCACCGCCGTTCGGGAGGGGGCATTCAATGAGCAGTTCTTC
CDR3: CATAVREGAFNEQFF
V: TRBV6-4
size: few
J: TRBJ2-1
D: .

DNA: TGCGCCAAGTCGACAGGGCCGAATGGCTACACCTTC
CDR3: CAKSTGPNGYTF
V: TRBV10-1
size: .
J: TRBJ1-2
D: TRBD1

DNA: TGTGCCAGCAGCCCCTCAGGGGGCATCTCTGGGGCCAACGTCCTGACTTTC
CDR3: CASSPSGGISGANVLTF
V: TRBV7-8
size: .
J: TRBJ2-6
D: TRBD1

DNA: TGTGCCAGCACCGAACCGCCCTGGGGGGGGTACGAGCAGTACTTC
CDR3: CASTEPPWGGYEQYF
V: TRBV11-3
size: .
J: TRBJ2-7
D: TRBD2

DNA: TGTGCCAGTAGGCGAGGGGGCGGCAATCAGCCCCAGCATTTT
CDR3: CASRRGGGNQPQHF
V: TRBV19
size: .
J: TRBJ1-5
D: TRBD1

DNA: TGTGCCAGCAGCCGCACGACAGGGTTCGGGTCTGGGGCCAACGTCCTGACTTTC
CDR3: CASSRTTGFGSGANVLTF
V: TRBV3-1/TRBV3-2
size: many
J: TRBJ2-6
D: TRBD1

DNA: TGTGCCAGCTCTGGACAGAATGGCTACACCTTC
CDR3: CASSGQNGYTF
V: TRBV28
size: .
J: TRBJ1-2
D: .

DNA: TGTGCCAGCAGCCTTATGGGTAAAAGGGGGAATAGCAATCAGCCCCAGCATTTT
CDR3: CASSLMGKRGNSNQPQHF
V: TRBV7-8
size: .
J: TRBJ1-5
D: .

DNA: TGTGCCAGCAGCTTGGAGGGGGCACAGCCCCAGCATTTT
CDR3: CASSLEGAQPQHF
V: TRBV7-9
size: .
J: TRBJ1-5
D: TRBD1

DNA: TGTGCCAGCACCCAGGTAGGGCGGGGTAAAGACGAGCAGTACTTC
CDR3: CASTQVGRGKDEQYF
V: TRBV28
size: .
J: TRBJ2-7
D: .